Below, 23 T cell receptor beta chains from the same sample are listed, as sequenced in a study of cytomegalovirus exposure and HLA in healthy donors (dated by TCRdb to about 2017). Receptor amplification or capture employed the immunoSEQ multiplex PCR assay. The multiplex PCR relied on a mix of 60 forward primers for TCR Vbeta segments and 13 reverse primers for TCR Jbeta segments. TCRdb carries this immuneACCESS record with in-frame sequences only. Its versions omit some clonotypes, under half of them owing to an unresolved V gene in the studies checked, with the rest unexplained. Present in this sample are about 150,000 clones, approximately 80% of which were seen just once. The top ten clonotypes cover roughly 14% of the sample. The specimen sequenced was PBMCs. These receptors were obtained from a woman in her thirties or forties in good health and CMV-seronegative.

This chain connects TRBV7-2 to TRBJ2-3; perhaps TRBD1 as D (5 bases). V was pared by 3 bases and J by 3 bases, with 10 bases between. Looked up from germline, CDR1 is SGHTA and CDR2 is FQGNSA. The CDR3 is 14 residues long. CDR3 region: CASSLGTGTDTQYF. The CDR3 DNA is TGTGCCAGCAGCTTGGGAACAGGAACAGATACGCAGTATTTT.

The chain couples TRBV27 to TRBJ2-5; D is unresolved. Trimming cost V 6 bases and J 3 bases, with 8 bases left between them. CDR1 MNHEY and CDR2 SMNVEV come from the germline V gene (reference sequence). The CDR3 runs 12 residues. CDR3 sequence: CASSMGKETQYF. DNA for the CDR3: TGTGCCAGCAGCATGGGCAAAGAGACCCAGTACTTC.

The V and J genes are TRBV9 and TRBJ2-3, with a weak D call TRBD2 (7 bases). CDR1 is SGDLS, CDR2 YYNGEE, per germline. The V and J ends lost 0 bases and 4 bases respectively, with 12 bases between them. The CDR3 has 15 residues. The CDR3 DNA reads TGTGCCAGCAGCGTAGGAGGGGGGGGGCCAGATACGCAGTATTTT. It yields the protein CASSVGGGGPDTQYF.

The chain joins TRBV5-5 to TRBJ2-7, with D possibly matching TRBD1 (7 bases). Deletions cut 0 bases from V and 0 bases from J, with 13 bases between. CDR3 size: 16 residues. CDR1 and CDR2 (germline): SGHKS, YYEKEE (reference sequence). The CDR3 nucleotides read TGTGCCAGCAGCTTGGCCGGAGGGGGCCTCTCCTACGAGCAGTACTTC. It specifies CASSLAGGGLSYEQYF.

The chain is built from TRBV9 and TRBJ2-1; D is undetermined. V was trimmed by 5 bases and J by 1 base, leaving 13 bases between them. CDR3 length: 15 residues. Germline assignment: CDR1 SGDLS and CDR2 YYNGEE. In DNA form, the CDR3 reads TGTGCCAGCAGTGCCACTCTCTCTTCCTACAATGAGCAGTTCTTC. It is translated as CASSATLSSYNEQFF. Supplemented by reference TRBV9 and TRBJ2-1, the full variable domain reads DSGVTQTPKHLITATGQRVTLRCSPRSGDLSVYWYQQSLDQGLQFLIQYYNGEERAKGNILERFSAQQFPDLHSELNLSSLELGDSALYFCASSATLSSYNEQFFGPGTRLTVL.

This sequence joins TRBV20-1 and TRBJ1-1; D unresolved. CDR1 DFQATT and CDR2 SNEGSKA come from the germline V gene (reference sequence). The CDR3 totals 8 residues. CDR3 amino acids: CSSSPTFF. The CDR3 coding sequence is TGCAGCTCAAGCCCCACTTTCTTT.

CDR3 DNA sequence: TGTGCCAGCAGCTTAGAGACTGCGCGGGGCTACACCTTC. Encoded protein: CASSLETARGYTF. The chain has TRBV7-2 and TRBJ1-2; D uncertain. V shed 1 base and J shed 8 bases, with 11 bases lying between them. Germline assignment: CDR1 SGHTA and CDR2 FQGNSA. The CDR3 consists of 13 residues.

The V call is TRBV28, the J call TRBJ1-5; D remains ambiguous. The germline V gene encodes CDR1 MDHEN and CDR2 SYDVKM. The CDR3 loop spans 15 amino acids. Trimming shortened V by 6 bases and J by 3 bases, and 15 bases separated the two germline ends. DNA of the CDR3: TGTGCCAGCAGGTCGGGGTCCCGTGACAATCAGCCCCAGCATTTT. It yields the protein CASRSGSRDNQPQHF.

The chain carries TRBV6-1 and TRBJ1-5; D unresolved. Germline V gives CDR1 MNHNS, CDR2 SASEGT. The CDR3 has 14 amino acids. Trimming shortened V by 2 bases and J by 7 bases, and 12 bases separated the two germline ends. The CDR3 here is CASSEPAGLQPQHF. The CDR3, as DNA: TGTGCCAGCAGTGAACCTGCGGGGTTGCAGCCCCAGCATTTT.

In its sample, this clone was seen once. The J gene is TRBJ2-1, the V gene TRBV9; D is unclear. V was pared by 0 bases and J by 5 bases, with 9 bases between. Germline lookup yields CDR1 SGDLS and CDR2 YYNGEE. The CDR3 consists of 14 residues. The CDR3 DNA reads TGTGCCAGCAGCGTAGCTACACTACACAATGAGCAGTTCTTC. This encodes CASSVATLHNEQFF.

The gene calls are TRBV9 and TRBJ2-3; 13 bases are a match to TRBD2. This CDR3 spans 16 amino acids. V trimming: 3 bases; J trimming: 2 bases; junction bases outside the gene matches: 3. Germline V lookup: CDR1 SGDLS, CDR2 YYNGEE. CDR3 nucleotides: TGTGCCAGCAGCGGGACTAGCGGGGGACCCACAGATACGCAGTATTTT. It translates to CASSGTSGGPTDTQYF.

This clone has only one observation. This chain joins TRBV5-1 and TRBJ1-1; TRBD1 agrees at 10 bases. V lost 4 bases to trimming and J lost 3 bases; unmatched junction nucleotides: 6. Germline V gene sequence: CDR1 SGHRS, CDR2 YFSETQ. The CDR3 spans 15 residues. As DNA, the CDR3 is TGCGCCAGCAGCCCAGGGGACAGGGGCGACACTGAAGCTTTCTTT. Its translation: CASSPGDRGDTEAFF.

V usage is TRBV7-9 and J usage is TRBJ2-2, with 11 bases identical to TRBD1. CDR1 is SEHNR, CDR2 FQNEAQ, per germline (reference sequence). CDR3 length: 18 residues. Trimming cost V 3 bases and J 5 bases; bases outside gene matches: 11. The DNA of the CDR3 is TGTGCCAGCAGCTTCGGGGCGCACGGACAGGGGGCAACCGGGGAGCTGTTTTTT. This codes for CASSFGAHGQGATGELFF.

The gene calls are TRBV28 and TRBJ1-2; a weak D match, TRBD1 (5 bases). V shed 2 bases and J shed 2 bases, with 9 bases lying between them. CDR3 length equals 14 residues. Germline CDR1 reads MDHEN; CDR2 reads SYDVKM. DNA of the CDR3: TGTGCCAGCAGTTTAACAGGATTCAACTATGGCTACACCTTC. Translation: CASSLTGFNYGYTF.

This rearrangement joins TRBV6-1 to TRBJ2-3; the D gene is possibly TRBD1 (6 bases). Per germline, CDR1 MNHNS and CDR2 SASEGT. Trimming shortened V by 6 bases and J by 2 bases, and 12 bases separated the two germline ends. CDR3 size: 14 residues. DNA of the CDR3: TGTGCCAGCAGCCACGACAGGCCCACAGATACGCAGTATTTT. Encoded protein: CASSHDRPTDTQYF.

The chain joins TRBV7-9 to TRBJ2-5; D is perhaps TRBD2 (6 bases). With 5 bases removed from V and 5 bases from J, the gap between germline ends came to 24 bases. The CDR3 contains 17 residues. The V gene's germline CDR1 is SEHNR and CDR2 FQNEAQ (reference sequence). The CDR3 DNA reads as TGTGCCAGCAGCGGGCGGGGATCCGACTTTGGGGGGGAGACCCAGTACTTC. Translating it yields CASSGRGSDFGGETQYF.

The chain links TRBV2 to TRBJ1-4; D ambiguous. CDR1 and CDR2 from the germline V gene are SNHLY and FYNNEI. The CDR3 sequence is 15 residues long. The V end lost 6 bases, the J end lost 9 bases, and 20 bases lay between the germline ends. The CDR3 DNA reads TGTGCCAGCAGATTACAGACAACCGGGGATCAAAAACTGTTTTTT. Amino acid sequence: CASRLQTTGDQKLFF.

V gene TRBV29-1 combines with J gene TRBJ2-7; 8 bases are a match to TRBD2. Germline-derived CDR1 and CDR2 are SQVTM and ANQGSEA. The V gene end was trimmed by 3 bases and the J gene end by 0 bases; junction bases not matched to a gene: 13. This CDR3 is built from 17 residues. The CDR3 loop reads CSVEGLAGDASSYEQYF. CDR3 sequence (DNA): TGCAGCGTTGAGGGGCTAGCGGGTGATGCAAGCTCCTACGAGCAGTACTTC.

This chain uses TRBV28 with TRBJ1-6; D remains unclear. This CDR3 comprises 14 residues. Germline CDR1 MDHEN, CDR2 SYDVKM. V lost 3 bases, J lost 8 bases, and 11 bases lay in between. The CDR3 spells CASSLWENDSPLHF. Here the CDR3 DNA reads TGTGCCAGCAGTTTGTGGGAGAACGATTCACCCCTCCACTTT.

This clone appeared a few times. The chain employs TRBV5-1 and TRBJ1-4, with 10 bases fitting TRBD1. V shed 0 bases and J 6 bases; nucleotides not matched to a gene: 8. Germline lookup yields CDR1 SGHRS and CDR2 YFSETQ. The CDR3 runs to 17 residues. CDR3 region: CASSLVPDRGRDEKLFF. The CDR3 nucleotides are TGCGCCAGCAGCTTGGTACCAGACAGGGGGCGCGATGAAAAACTGTTTTTT.

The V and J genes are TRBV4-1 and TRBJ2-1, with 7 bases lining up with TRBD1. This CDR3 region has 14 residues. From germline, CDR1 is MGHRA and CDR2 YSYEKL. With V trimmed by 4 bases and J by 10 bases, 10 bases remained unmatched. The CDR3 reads CASSLETGSREQFF. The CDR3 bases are TGCGCCAGCAGCCTTGAGACAGGGAGTCGGGAGCAGTTCTTC.

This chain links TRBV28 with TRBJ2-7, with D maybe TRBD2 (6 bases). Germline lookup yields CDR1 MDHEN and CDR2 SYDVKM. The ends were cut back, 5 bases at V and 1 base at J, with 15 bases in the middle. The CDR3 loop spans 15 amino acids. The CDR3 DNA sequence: TGTGCCAGCAGTCAGACTGCGGGAAAATCCTACGAGCAGTACTTC. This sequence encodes CASSQTAGKSYEQYF.

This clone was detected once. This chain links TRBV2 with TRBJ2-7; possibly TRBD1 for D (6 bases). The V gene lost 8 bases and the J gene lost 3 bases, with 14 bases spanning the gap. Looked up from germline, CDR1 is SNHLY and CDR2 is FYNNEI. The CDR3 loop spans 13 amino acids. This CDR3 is CASSGQLNYEQYF. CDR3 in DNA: TGTGCCAGCTCCGGACAGCTTAACTACGAGCAGTACTTC. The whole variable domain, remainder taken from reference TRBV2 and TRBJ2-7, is EPEVTQTPSHQVTQMGQEVILRCVPISNHLYFYWYRQILGQKVEFLVSFYNNEISEKSEIFDDQFSVERPDGSNFTLKIRSTKLEDSAMYFCASSGQLNYEQYFGPGTRLTVT.